In its sample, the clone carrying this T cell receptor beta chain was seen many times. A second about 6 to 12 cycle PCR used barcoded and J-beta primers. TCRdb reprocessed the 5' RACE reads via MiXCR and lists one record per CDR3 protein. This table holds hundreds of thousands of distinct CDR3 sequences, about 30% found once. The entry originates in a study of blood T cells in healthy people across ages. The V end was cut by 2 bases, the J end by 1 base, with 10 bases between. CDR3 length: 15 residues. The V gene's germline CDR1 is SGHTA and CDR2 FQGNSA. Sequencing input: blood. The genes are TRBV7-2 and TRBJ2-3; D may be TRBD2 (5 bases). The TCR was taken from a woman aged 80 or over in good health. This CDR3 reads CASSLKAVGTDTQYF. The CDR3 DNA sequence: TGTGCCAGCAGCTTAAAAGCGGTGGGCACAGATACGCAGTATTTT.